Presented here are 23 T cell receptor beta chains from one specimen sequenced in a study of lymphopenia after photon versus proton radiotherapy. Repertoires were generated with immunoSEQ multiplex PCR, while TCRdb's copy carries only in-frame clones and drops some. The sample contains over 25,000 clones, over 75% of which appear only once. The specimen was peripheral blood, collected from a patient treated with proton-based radiotherapy. These receptors were obtained from a woman aged 70-85 years with pancreatic cancer.

J is TRBJ1-2 and V is TRBV2, with D uncertain. The CDR3 sequence is 13 residues long. Germline-derived CDR1 and CDR2 are SNHLY and FYNNEI. Trimming pared 6 bases from V and 0 bases from J, leaving 8 bases between. The CDR3 sequence is CASRGASNYGYTF. In nucleotides, the CDR3 is TGTGCCAGCAGGGGAGCATCTAACTATGGCTACACCTTC.

This clone appeared a single time. The J gene is TRBJ1-2, the V gene TRBV5-8, with 7 bases aligning to TRBD1. Germline lookup yields CDR1 SGHTS and CDR2 YDEGEE. V dropped 1 base and J dropped 4; count of bases not matched to a gene: 4. The CDR3 covers 14 residues. CDR3 protein: CASSLRQGTYGYTF. DNA of the CDR3: TGTGCCAGCAGCTTGAGACAGGGAACCTATGGCTACACCTTC. The whole variable domain, filled in from reference TRBV5-8 and TRBJ1-2, reads EAGVTQSPTHLIKTRGQQATLRCSPISGHTSVYWYQQALGLGLQFLLWYDEGEERNRGNFPPRFSGRQFPNYSSELNVNALELEDSALYLCASSLRQGTYGYTFGSGTRLTVV.

The chain combines TRBV7-2 with TRBJ1-1; D gene ambiguous. Germline V gene sequence: CDR1 SGHTA, CDR2 FQGNSA. Trimming stripped 1 base from V and 11 bases from J, with 14 bases between. This CDR3 region has 13 residues. CDR3 bases: TGTGCCAGCAGCTTAGGAATTATCGGGGTTGCTTTCTTT. This encodes CASSLGIIGVAFF. Filled out from reference TRBV7-2 and TRBJ1-1, the complete variable domain reads GAGVSQSPSNKVTEKGKDVELRCDPISGHTALYWYRQSLGQGLEFLIYFQGNSAPDKSGLPSDRFSAERTGGSVSTLTIQRTQQEDSAVYLCASSLGIIGVAFFGQGTRLTVV.

This clone was picked up a small number of times. The rearrangement joins TRBV9 to TRBJ1-6, with 9 nucleotides matching TRBD1. Germline values: CDR1 SGDLS, CDR2 YYNGEE. The CDR3 has 15 residues. Trimming cost V 4 bases and J 7 bases; bases outside gene matches: 6. CDR3 residues: CASSPGTGLNSPLHF. In nucleotides, the CDR3 is TGTGCCAGCAGCCCCGGGACAGGGCTAAATTCACCCCTCCACTTT.

This chain uses TRBV9 with TRBJ1-5, with D unclear. This CDR3 is built from 14 residues. V gave up 3 bases and J gave up 3 bases, with 10 bases separating them. Germline assignment: CDR1 SGDLS and CDR2 YYNGEE. CDR3 protein: CASSGTVSNQPQHF. As DNA, the CDR3 is TGTGCCAGCAGCGGGACCGTATCCAATCAGCCCCAGCATTTT.

This chain joins TRBV28 and TRBJ1-6; 9 nucleotides line up with TRBD1. The CDR3 covers 18 residues. Germline lookup yields CDR1 MDHEN and CDR2 SYDVKM. Trimming cost V 7 bases and J 8 bases; bases outside gene matches: 18. Here the CDR3 DNA reads TGTGCCAGCACCAACCTCGGGACAGGGAGGAGTAGGGATTCACCCCTCCACTTT. Translation: CASTNLGTGRSRDSPLHF.

This clone has more than one count but fewer than ten. V usage is TRBV6-1 and J usage is TRBJ1-2, with D tentatively TRBD1 (6 bases). Germline CDR1 reads MNHNS; CDR2 reads SASEGT. The length of the CDR3 is 16 residues. The germline V and J ends were trimmed by 4 bases and 1 base, with 16 bases remaining between them. The CDR3 DNA reads TGTGCCAGCAGTGCCACTCAGACAGGAGTTAACTATGGCTACACCTTC. This sequence encodes CASSATQTGVNYGYTF.

The J gene is TRBJ1-1, the V gene TRBV4-3; possible D gene TRBD1, 5 bases. Germline values: CDR1 LGHNA, CDR2 YSLEER. This CDR3 has 17 residues. V lost 2 bases and J 4 bases, leaving 20 bases between the germline ends. DNA for the CDR3: TGCGCCAGCAGCCAATACCAAGGTATCGGGGCCCGCACTGAAGCTTTCTTT. Translating it yields CASSQYQGIGARTEAFF.

V gene TRBV28 combines with J gene TRBJ2-7, with D unclear. The CDR3 consists of 15 residues. Germline V gives CDR1 MDHEN, CDR2 SYDVKM. V lost 3 bases to trimming and J lost 5 bases, with 17 bases between them. The CDR3 sequence is CASSLFGPRRHEQYF. The CDR3 bases are TGTGCCAGCAGTTTGTTTGGGCCGCGTCGGCACGAGCAGTACTTC.

The chain couples TRBV6-6 to TRBJ1-4, with D hard to call. The V gene lost 6 bases and the J gene lost 3 bases, with 14 bases spanning the gap. Germline V gene lookup returns CDR1 MNHNY and CDR2 SVGAGI (reference sequence). The CDR3 totals 15 residues. The CDR3 sequence: CASSARGDSNEKLFF. For the CDR3, the DNA is TGTGCCAGCAGCGCCCGGGGAGACTCTAATGAAAAACTGTTTTTT.

This chain connects TRBV6-5 to TRBJ2-1, with D perhaps assigned TRBD1 or TRBD2 (5 bases each). The germline gives CDR1 MNHEY, CDR2 SVGAGI. The CDR3 length is 14 residues. The V end was cut by 6 bases, the J end by 1 base, with 10 bases between. Here the CDR3 DNA reads TGTGCCAGCAGCCGGGACCCATCCTACAATGAGCAGTTCTTC. Translation: CASSRDPSYNEQFF.

This clone was detected only a few times. The V call is TRBV12-5, the J call TRBJ2-1; the D is unclear. V lost 3 bases and J lost 7, with 4 bases in between. This CDR3 has 11 residues. The V gene's germline CDR1 is LGHNT and CDR2 FRNRAP. The CDR3 sequence: CASGLGNEQFF. In DNA form, the CDR3 reads TGTGCTAGTGGTTTAGGAAATGAGCAGTTCTTC.

V usage is TRBV6-1 and J usage is TRBJ2-1, with 8 bases lining up with TRBD2. Germline V gene lookup returns CDR1 MNHNS and CDR2 SASEGT. The CDR3 covers 14 residues. V gave up 4 bases and J gave up 5 bases; unmatched junction bases: 4. Written as DNA, the CDR3 is TGTGCCAGCAGTGGAACTAGCGGACACAATGAGCAGTTCTTC. This sequence encodes CASSGTSGHNEQFF.

This chain uses TRBV27 with TRBJ2-2; 8 nucleotides line up with TRBD1. V shed 6 bases, J shed 6 bases, and the junction held 12 bases outside the gene matches. The germline V gene has CDR1 MNHEY and CDR2 SMNVEV (reference sequence). There are 16 residues in the CDR3. CDR3 loop: CASRRGQGASSGELFF. The DNA for the CDR3 is TGTGCCAGCAGGAGGGGCCAGGGGGCTAGTTCCGGGGAGCTGTTTTTT.

J is TRBJ2-5 and V is TRBV4-3; 9 nucleotides match TRBD2. The CDR3 spans 18 residues. The trim removed 0 bases at V and 2 bases at J, leaving 10 bases unmatched. Germline-derived CDR1 and CDR2 are LGHNA and YSLEER. CDR3 nucleotide sequence: TGCGCCAGCAGCCAAGACCGGGCTAGCGGGAACCTTCAAGAGACCCAGTACTTC. Residues: CASSQDRASGNLQETQYF.

The chain recombines TRBV7-8 with TRBJ1-4; 9 bases are shared with TRBD1. Germline loops: CDR1 SGHVS, CDR2 FQNEAQ. This CDR3 is 19 amino acids long. Germline trimming cut 8 bases from V and 5 bases from J; bases unmatched to any gene: 21. Here the CDR3 DNA reads TGTGCCAGCTACCCGAGGAGAAGGGGACAGGGACCGAAGAATGAAAAACTGTTTTTT. This encodes CASYPRRRGQGPKNEKLFF. Combining the CDR3 with reference TRBV7-8 and TRBJ1-4 gives the whole variable domain GAGVSQSPRYKVAKRGQDVALRCDPISGHVSLFWYQQALGQGPEFLTYFQNEAQLDKSGLPSDRFFAERPEGSVSTLKIQRTQQEDSAVYLCASYPRRRGQGPKNEKLFFGSGTQLSVL.

This chain links TRBV7-9 with TRBJ1-1; tentatively, D is TRBD1 (5 bases). Trimming cost V 1 base and J 4 bases, with 10 bases left between them. The length of the CDR3 is 14 residues. CDR1 and CDR2 (germline): SEHNR, FQNEAQ (reference sequence). The CDR3 DNA reads TGTGCCAGCAGCTTAGTTCAGGACACCACTGAAGCTTTCTTT. The encoded protein is CASSLVQDTTEAFF.

As concerns this clone: Distinct nucleotide sequences in the sample also encode this CDR3. This chain uses TRBV18 with TRBJ2-1, with 13 bases matching TRBD2. The V segment lost 4 bases and the J segment 8 bases; nucleotides outside the gene matches: 5. This CDR3 is 15 amino acids long. The germline CDR1 and CDR2 sequences are KGHSH and LQKENI. DNA for the CDR3: TGTGCCAGCTCACTGGGGACTAGCGGGATTGATGAGCAGTTCTTC. Residues: CASSLGTSGIDEQFF.

The chain combines TRBV27 with TRBJ1-6, with TRBD1 as a possible D gene (6 bases). Germline V CDR1 and CDR2: MNHEY, SMNVEV (reference sequence). Trimming left V 0 bases short and J 7 bases short, with 10 bases between. This CDR3 spans 15 amino acids. The CDR3 nucleotides are TGTGCCAGCAGTTTATCCAGGGGCGACAATTCACCCCTCCACTTT. Translated: CASSLSRGDNSPLHF.

This clone was seen a few times. CDR3 residues: CASRGGGTGLYEQYF. CDR3 nucleotides: TGTGCCAGCAGGGGGGGCGGGACAGGTCTCTACGAGCAGTACTTC. This chain links TRBV27 with TRBJ2-7; 8 nucleotides line up with TRBD1. Looked up from germline, CDR1 is MNHEY and CDR2 is SMNVEV (reference sequence). With V trimmed by 6 bases and J by 3 bases, 10 bases remained unmatched. The CDR3 is made up of 15 amino acids.

The CDR3 nucleotides read TGTGCCAGTAGTCTACAATCCGGGACTAGCGGCACCGGGGAGCTGTTTTTT. Translation: CASSLQSGTSGTGELFF. The V and J genes are TRBV19 and TRBJ2-2; 11 bases are shared with TRBD2. There are 17 residues in the CDR3. With V trimmed by 5 bases and J by 4 bases, 9 bases remained unmatched. The germline V gene has CDR1 LNHDA and CDR2 SQIVND (reference sequence). The full variable domain, completed using reference TRBV19 and TRBJ2-2, is DGGITQSPKYLFRKEGQNVTLSCEQNLNHDAMYWYRQDPGQGLRLIYYSQIVNDFQKGDIAEGYSVSREKKESFPLTVTSAQKNPTAFYLCASSLQSGTSGTGELFFGEGSRLTVL.

This sequence joins TRBV28 and TRBJ2-6, with 7 bases identical to TRBD1. The germline gives CDR1 MDHEN, CDR2 SYDVKM. V gave up 8 bases and J gave up 4 bases; unmatched junction bases: 17. The CDR3 loop spans 18 amino acids. CDR3 loop: CASCPQGQRISGANVLTF. CDR3 DNA sequence: TGTGCCAGCTGCCCACAGGGGCAAAGAATCTCAGGGGCCAACGTCCTGACTTTC.

In its sample, this clone was seen a few times. The chain couples TRBV7-8 to TRBJ1-5; D is undetermined. Germline lookup yields CDR1 SGHVS and CDR2 FQNEAQ. Trimming took off 5 bases at V and 0 bases at J, with 8 bases between the two ends. The CDR3 is 14 residues long. The CDR3 DNA reads as TGTGCCAGCAGCCTTAAAATTAGCAATCAGCCCCAGCATTTT. As protein: CASSLKISNQPQHF.